Listed below are T cell receptor beta chains from one sample, sequenced in a study of OX40 agonist ivuxolimab in advanced cancers. Only in-frame clones appear in the TCRdb table, and some are missing; sequencing was by immunoSEQ multiplex PCR. The sample holds nearly 110,000 clones, 85% to 95% seen once. The sequences come from CD4+ or CD8+ T cells sorted from blood, collected in a trial of the OX40 agonist ivuxolimab. The receptors stem from an adult with an advanced solid tumor such as melanoma, head and neck, liver or kidney cancer. CDR3s leave out the opening cysteine and the closing phenylalanine or tryptophan. D genes are given only for firm matches.

V	D	J	CDR3
TRBV2	-	TRBJ1-1	ASSDFTMNTEAF
TRBV7-8	-	TRBJ1-3	ASSLETGRISGNTIY
TRBV6-4	-	TRBJ2-3	ASSMGSTRTDTQY
TRBV5-1	-	TRBJ1-2	ASSPEGSANYGYT
TRBV10-3	TRBD1	TRBJ1-4	AIGGDRGGEKLF
TRBV5-4	TRBD2	TRBJ2-5	ATHRREGGETQY
TRBV5-4	TRBD1	TRBJ1-2	ASSFLGQGADGYT
TRBV14	TRBD2	-	ASSQASGRSYEQY
TRBV14	-	TRBJ2-5	ASSLEETQY
TRBV5-8	TRBD1	TRBJ1-5	ASSTGQGVQPQH
TRBV5-1	TRBD2	TRBJ2-1	ASSYSLGTSRFDEQF
TRBV19	-	TRBJ2-1	ASSNTGSNEQF
TRBV28	-	TRBJ1-5	ASSPWDGYSNQPQH
TRBV7-3	-	TRBJ2-5	ASSPTGFGETQY
TRBV28	-	TRBJ1-2	ASSSYQGYYGYT
TRBV27	-	TRBJ1-2	ASSLSRGHGYT
TRBV4-1	-	TRBJ2-2	ASSPVEGGENGELF
TRBV5-1	TRBD2	TRBJ2-1	ASSQTSGRQNEQF
TRBV11-2	-	TRBJ1-2	ASSLDVGGLSYHYGYT
TRBV7-8	-	TRBJ1-2	ASSLAADYGYT
TRBV5-6	-	TRBJ1-1	ASSRDMNTEAF
TRBV19	-	TRBJ1-2	ASSIMLGQPSSRYGYT
TRBV6-5	-	TRBJ2-1	ASRDPNNEQF
TRBV5-1	-	TRBJ2-2	ASSSLGGTSVELF
TRBV18	TRBD1	TRBJ1-2	ASSLGQGNYGYT
TRBV30	-	TRBJ1-5	AWSDSNQPQH
TRBV7-9	-	TRBJ1-1	ASSLLEGAEAF
TRBV5-6	-	TRBJ2-4	ASTAPPGIAKNIQY
TRBV27	-	TRBJ2-3	ASSSLAGTDTQY
TRBV12-5	-	TRBJ1-1	ASGLDQNTEAF
TRBV5-8	TRBD1	TRBJ1-1	ASSLGQGTMNTEAF
TRBV7-2	TRBD1	TRBJ1-3	ASSSGQGNTIY
TRBV27	-	TRBJ1-6	ASSSRVARINSPLH
TRBV4-1	-	TRBJ1-5	ASAGQGNQPQH
TRBV4-1	-	TRBJ2-3	ASSQEEQGTDTQY
TRBV29-1	-	TRBJ2-7	SAAIPDPSVGSYEQY